These 30 T cell receptor beta chains were all obtained from the same sample, sequenced in a study of blood T cell repertoires in COVID-19. The data were produced by immunoSEQ multiplex PCR, yet TCRdb's version contains in-frame clones alone and is incomplete. The sample includes 65,000 to 75,000 clones, roughly 90% of them seen just once. Specimen: peripheral blood. Receptor source: a middle-aged man with acute or convalescent COVID-19.

The V and J genes are TRBV5-5 and TRBJ2-7; 7 bases map to TRBD1. The ends lost 5 bases at V and 6 bases at J; junction bases unmatched: 8. CDR1 and CDR2 from the germline V gene are SGHKS and YYEKEE (reference sequence). The CDR3 spans 13 residues. The DNA for the CDR3 is TGTGCCAGCAGTCGAACTACAGGGGTCGAGCAGTACGTC. Translation: CASSRTTGVEQYV.

The rearrangement links TRBV5-4 to TRBJ2-6; tentatively, D is TRBD2 (6 bases). The germline CDR1 and CDR2 sequences are SGHNT and YYREEE (reference sequence). V was clipped by 4 bases and J by 1 base, with 12 bases between them. The CDR3 covers 16 residues. The CDR3 DNA is TGTGCCAGCAGCCCGCGGGGTGGGTCTGGGGCCAACGTCCTGACTTTC. Amino acids: CASSPRGGSGANVLTF.

J is TRBJ2-7 and V is TRBV28; 7 positions match TRBD1. Germline CDR1 MDHEN, CDR2 SYDVKM. The CDR3 covers 14 residues. V shed 4 bases and J 3 bases; nucleotides not matched to a gene: 6. The CDR3 DNA sequence: TGTGCCAGCAGTTCCCCGACAGGGCACTACGAGCAGTACGTC. As protein: CASSSPTGHYEQYV.

This chain connects TRBV5-8 to TRBJ2-5, with 8 positions matching TRBD1. The CDR3 length is 16 residues. Germline CDR1 is SGHTS and CDR2 is YDEGEE. The trim removed 4 bases at V and 2 bases at J, leaving 10 bases unmatched. The CDR3 protein is CASSRLTGGRQETQYF. The CDR3 DNA reads TGTGCCAGCAGCCGACTTACAGGGGGAAGGCAAGAGACCCAGTACTTC.

The rearrangement joins TRBV18 to TRBJ1-1; 7 bases are shared with TRBD1. V trimming: 5 bases; J trimming: 0 bases; junction bases outside the gene matches: 6. Germline assignment: CDR1 KGHSH and CDR2 LQKENI. The CDR3 is 15 amino acids. CDR3 loop: CASSLDRSLNTEAFF. CDR3 in DNA: TGTGCCAGCTCATTGGACAGGAGTCTGAACACTGAAGCTTTCTTT.

The chain recombines TRBV9 with TRBJ2-1; D perhaps matches TRBD2 (5 bases). The CDR3 extends over 15 amino acids. Between the trimmed V and J ends, which lost 0 bases and 4 bases, there was a span of 11 bases. Per the germline V gene, CDR1 is SGDLS and CDR2 is YYNGEE. CDR3 sequence (DNA): TGTGCCAGCAGCGTAGACAGCGGATCATACAATGAGCAGTTCTTC. It yields the protein CASSVDSGSYNEQFF.

On this clone: One end of the junction varies from germline; a read error may be responsible. The chain links TRBV10-3 to TRBJ1-1; tentative D call: TRBD1 (6 bases). The CDR3 spans 15 residues. In germline, CDR1 is ENHRY, CDR2 SYGVKD. The CDR3 DNA sequence: TGTGCCACCAGTTTTGGGACAACTTCGAACACTGAAGCTTTCTTT. This translates into CATSFGTTSNTEAFF.

In its sample, this clone was seen a few times. The V and J genes are TRBV4-2 and TRBJ1-1; the match to TRBD1 covers 7 bases. Germline loops: CDR1 LGHNA, CDR2 YNFKEQ. V lost 6 bases and J lost 5; bases outside the gene matches: 3. CDR3 length equals 12 residues. In DNA, the CDR3 is TGTGCCAGCAGGACAGGGTTGACTGAAGCTTTCTTT. It is translated as CASRTGLTEAFF.

The chain couples TRBV27 to TRBJ2-7, with D possibly matching TRBD1 (6 bases). From germline, CDR1 is MNHEY and CDR2 SMNVEV (reference sequence). The V gene lost 5 bases and the J gene lost 3 bases, with 11 bases spanning the gap. The CDR3 runs to 13 residues. CDR3 region: CASSPQGSYEQYV. CDR3 DNA sequence: TGTGCCAGCAGTCCGCAGGGGAGCTACGAGCAGTACGTC.

The chain has TRBV2 and TRBJ2-3, with D hard to call. The V end was cut by 10 bases, the J end by 6 bases, with 11 bases between. The CDR3 totals 11 residues. CDR1 SNHLY and CDR2 FYNNEI come from the germline V gene. The CDR3 is CATHLVDTQYF. The CDR3, as DNA: TGTGCCACACACCTCGTGGATACGCAGTATTTT. Drawing the rest from reference TRBV2 and TRBJ2-3, the complete variable domain is EPEVTQTPSHQVTQMGQEVILRCVPISNHLYFYWYRQILGQKVEFLVSFYNNEISEKSEIFDDQFSVERPDGSNFTLKIRSTKLEDSAMYFCATHLVDTQYFGPGTRLTVL.

V gene TRBV5-1 combines with J gene TRBJ2-3, with TRBD2 matching over 15 bases. The CDR3 has 21 amino acids. Looked up from germline, CDR1 is SGHRS and CDR2 is YFSETQ. V shed 6 bases, J shed 2 bases, and the junction held 19 bases outside the gene matches. The CDR3 loop is CASTRAFGLAGGARDTDTQYF. The CDR3 bases are TGCGCCAGCACAAGAGCCTTCGGACTAGCGGGGGGGGCGCGGGACACAGATACGCAGTATTTT.

CDR3 residues: CASSTGQNRVGPEAKNIQYF. As DNA, the CDR3 is TGTGCCAGCAGCACCGGACAGAACCGGGTCGGTCCTGAGGCCAAAAACATTCAGTACTTC. The V and J genes are TRBV7-3 and TRBJ2-4; perhaps TRBD1 as D (6 bases). V was trimmed by 5 bases and J by 1 base, leaving 27 bases between them. The germline CDR1 and CDR2 sequences are SGHTA and FQGTGA. The CDR3 extends over 20 amino acids.

This chain links TRBV7-9 with TRBJ2-3, with 11 bases that match TRBD2. The CDR3 has 17 amino acids. V lost 4 bases and J lost 5; bases outside the gene matches: 11. Germline CDR1 is SEHNR and CDR2 is FQNEAQ (reference sequence). The DNA of the CDR3 is TGTGCCAGCAGCTCTTGGGTACTAGCGGGAGTACTAGATACGCAGTATTTT. It codes for CASSSWVLAGVLDTQYF.

CDR3 nucleotides: TGTGCCAGCAGTTACTCCGGGACTAGATTTGATGAGCAGTTCTTC. Protein sequence: CASSYSGTRFDEQFF. This chain connects TRBV6-2 or TRBV6-3 to TRBJ2-1, with 8 bases matching TRBD2. V lost 0 bases to trimming and J lost 8 bases; unmatched junction nucleotides: 6. Germline V gives CDR1 MNHEY, CDR2 SVGEGT. This CDR3 is built from 15 residues.

The table lists this clone with a few counts. The chain carries TRBV10-3 and TRBJ2-5, with TRBD1 matching over 8 bases. With 3 bases clipped from V and 3 bases from J, the junction kept 6 bases outside the gene matches. CDR1 ENHRY and CDR2 SYGVKD come from the germline V gene. The CDR3 loop spans 15 amino acids. The DNA for the CDR3 is TGTGCCATCAGTGAAGCCGGGACAGGAAAAGAGACCCAGTACTTC. Protein: CAISEAGTGKETQYF.

V gene TRBV30 combines with J gene TRBJ1-2; TRBD1 agrees at 9 bases. This CDR3 comprises 12 residues. The ends lost 5 bases at V and 5 bases at J; junction bases unmatched: 3. CDR1 and CDR2 from the germline V gene are GTSNPN and SVGIG (reference sequence). CDR3 sequence: CAWEDRGYGYTF. The DNA of the CDR3 is TGTGCCTGGGAGGACAGGGGATATGGCTACACCTTC.

This rearrangement joins TRBV19 to TRBJ1-5, with TRBD1 matching over 8 bases. The CDR3 runs to 15 residues. V shed 1 base, J shed 6 bases, and the junction held 5 bases outside the gene matches. Germline loops: CDR1 LNHDA, CDR2 SQIVND (reference sequence). The CDR3 DNA reads as TGTGCCAGTAGTATAGGGACAGGGTTTCCTCAGCCCCAGCATTTT. Its protein product is CASSIGTGFPQPQHF.

This clone has a handful of counts. The V and J genes are TRBV27 and TRBJ1-6; D might be TRBD1 (5 bases). V lost 4 bases, J lost 9 bases, and 16 bases lay in between. The germline gives CDR1 MNHEY, CDR2 SMNVEV (reference sequence). This CDR3 has 15 amino acids. In DNA, the CDR3 is TGTGCCAGCAGTTGGGCAGGGATCCTCGGTTCACCCCTCCACTTT. As protein: CASSWAGILGSPLHF.

CDR3 nucleotides: TGTGCCAGCAGTTCCCTCAGGGAAACTGAAGCTTTCTTT. Translating it yields CASSSLRETEAFF. V usage is TRBV28 and J usage is TRBJ1-1; maybe TRBD1 (5 bases). V was trimmed by 4 bases and J by 5 bases, leaving 11 bases between them. CDR1 and CDR2 from the germline V gene are MDHEN and SYDVKM. The CDR3 has 13 residues.

The rearrangement uses TRBV10-3 and TRBJ2-2; 7 bases match TRBD2. The junction had 11 bases not matched to a gene; V was cut back by 10 bases and J by 0 bases. The CDR3 sequence is 16 residues long. Germline CDR1 ENHRY, CDR2 SYGVKD. The CDR3 coding sequence is TGTGCCACCGAGGTGGGACGGGGGGCGAACACCGGGGAGCTGTTTTTT. It yields the protein CATEVGRGANTGELFF.

In DNA, the CDR3 is TGTGCCAGCAGTATCAACAGGGTCTACGAGCAGTACTTC. Its protein product is CASSINRVYEQYF. This chain uses TRBV12-3 or TRBV12-4 with TRBJ2-7; D is possibly TRBD1 (6 bases). This CDR3 has 13 amino acids. Trimming left V 5 bases short and J 3 bases short, with 11 bases between.

This chain connects TRBV28 to TRBJ2-7; weak D call: TRBD1 (6 bases). CDR1 is MDHEN, CDR2 SYDVKM, per germline. V lost 7 bases and J 2 bases, leaving 15 bases between the germline ends. CDR3 length equals 14 residues. The CDR3 DNA reads TGTGCCAGCACCGCAGACAGGAACCCCTACGAGCAGTACGTC. It translates to CASTADRNPYEQYV.

The chain is built from TRBV7-2 and TRBJ2-3; 7 bases agree with TRBD2. J gave up 5 bases and V 5 bases, and 13 bases lay outside the gene matches. The CDR3 covers 16 residues. Germline V CDR1 and CDR2: SGHTA, FQGNSA. The CDR3 nucleotides read TGTGCCAGCAGCCGCGTCAGTGGCGGGAGAGGAGATACGCAGTATTTT. This encodes CASSRVSGGRGDTQYF.

This chain uses TRBV27 with TRBJ2-2, with D possibly matching TRBD1 (5 bases). Germline V CDR1 and CDR2: MNHEY, SMNVEV (reference sequence). The V end lost 6 bases, the J end lost 1 base, and 9 bases lay between the germline ends. This CDR3 is built from 14 residues. In nucleotides, the CDR3 is TGTGCCAGCAGGGTAGGACAGAACACCGGGGAGCTGTTTTTT. Translated, it gives CASRVGQNTGELFF.

The V call is TRBV20-1, the J call TRBJ2-7; 9 nucleotides line up with TRBD2. The V segment lost 6 bases and the J segment 4 bases; nucleotides outside the gene matches: 1. The CDR3 is made up of 11 amino acids. CDR1 is DFQATT, CDR2 SNEGSKA, per germline (reference sequence). CDR3 nucleotides: TGCAGTGCCCTAGCGGGGTACGAGCAGTACTTC. Amino acid sequence: CSALAGYEQYF.

This sequence joins TRBV6-1 and TRBJ2-1; 14 bases are a match to TRBD2. Per the germline V gene, CDR1 is MNHNS and CDR2 is SASEGT. This CDR3 region has 16 residues. V gave up 4 bases and J gave up 4 bases; unmatched junction bases: 3. DNA for the CDR3: TGTGCCAGCAGTGGAAGACTAGCGGGGGGGTACAATGAGCAGTTCTTC. Its protein is CASSGRLAGGYNEQFF.

The V and J genes are TRBV28 and TRBJ1-5, with D possibly matching TRBD1 (5 bases). There are 15 residues in the CDR3. The V gene's germline CDR1 is MDHEN and CDR2 SYDVKM. V was shortened by 3 bases and J by 2 bases, with 11 bases between the two germline ends. CDR3 in amino acids: CASSLGGEGNQPQHF. DNA for the CDR3: TGTGCCAGCAGTTTGGGAGGGGAGGGCAATCAGCCCCAGCATTTT.

The chain couples TRBV19 to TRBJ1-5; a weak D match, TRBD1 (5 bases). There are 15 residues in the CDR3. From germline, CDR1 is LNHDA and CDR2 SQIVND (reference sequence). Trimming took off 0 bases at V and 2 bases at J, with 8 bases between the two ends. CDR3 region: CASSIESRGNQPQHF. CDR3 coding DNA: TGTGCCAGTAGTATAGAGTCCAGGGGCAATCAGCCCCAGCATTTT.

The V gene is TRBV5-4, the J gene TRBJ2-3, with 16 bases fitting TRBD2. V dropped 4 bases and J dropped 6; count of bases not matched to a gene: 8. The CDR3 covers 17 residues. Germline V gene lookup returns CDR1 SGHNT and CDR2 YYREEE (reference sequence). The CDR3 is CASSPGLAGGSGDTQYF. The CDR3 DNA follows: TGTGCCAGCAGCCCGGGACTAGCGGGGGGGTCAGGGGATACGCAGTATTTT. The whole variable domain, remainder taken from reference TRBV5-4 and TRBJ2-3, is ETGVTQSPTHLIKTRGQQVTLRCSSQSGHNTVSWYQQALGQGPQFIFQYYREEENGRGNFPPRFSGLQFPNYSSELNVNALELDDSALYLCASSPGLAGGSGDTQYFGPGTRLTVL.

The rearrangement links TRBV5-6 to TRBJ1-1, with a tentative D call TRBD1 (5 bases). Germline V gene sequence: CDR1 SGHDT, CDR2 YYEEEE. The ends were cut back, 0 bases at V and 4 bases at J, with 19 bases in the middle. This CDR3 has 17 residues. This chain's CDR3 is CASSLVNAGYLSTEAFF. DNA for the CDR3: TGTGCCAGCAGCTTGGTCAATGCAGGGTACCTGAGCACTGAAGCTTTCTTT.